This T cell receptor beta chain is from a study of T cell responses to AZD1222 COVID-19 vaccine. Looking at the study overall: Researchers grouped second doses given at about 4 or about 12 weeks into one pool.

Overall study results and limits: Donor demographics were predominantly white British with a female majority; clonal diversity may be underestimated. Only a handful of AZD1222 recipients, six or seven in all, had baseline seropositivity. In the spike-specific TCR repertoire, nearly half reportedly target unmutated variant regions.

About this clone itself: The antigen remains unidentified.

The table came from immunoSEQ multiplex PCR; TCRdb's copy has only in-frame clones and leaves some out. Altogether under 150,000 clones are present, 85% to 90% being singletons, with the ten largest covering approximately 10%. The sample in question was peripheral blood, obtained on day 0 of AZD1222 vaccination. This TCR derives from an adult in good health.

The CDR3 region has the DNA TGTGCCAGTAGTACTACAGGCGCGACCTATGGCTACACCTTC. This encodes CASSTTGATYGYTF. The chain joins TRBV19 to TRBJ1-2; D might be TRBD1 (5 bases). The V end lost 4 bases, the J end lost 4 bases, and 13 bases lay between the germline ends. Germline V gives CDR1 LNHDA, CDR2 SQIVND (reference sequence). The CDR3 totals 14 residues.